These 31 T cell receptor beta chains were all obtained from the same sample, sequenced in a study of cytomegalovirus exposure and HLA in healthy donors. The PCR contained 60 Vbeta and 13 Jbeta primers. Data came from immunoSEQ multiplex PCR; TCRdb stores just in-frame clones and leaves some out. The sample gives some 130,000 clones, around 80% of which show up once; 6.5% to 7% is in the top ten. The specimen was PBMCs. Every receptor here comes from a man aged 35 to 55 in good health and CMV-seropositive.

The rearrangement uses TRBV5-4 and TRBJ2-7, with D perhaps matching TRBD2 (5 bases). Trimming left V 1 base short and J 2 bases short, with 13 bases between. This CDR3 region has 15 residues. In germline, CDR1 is SGHNT, CDR2 YYREEE (reference sequence). DNA of the CDR3: TGTGCCAGCAGCTTGCATCGAGGGAGCACCTACGAGCAGTACTTC. Translating gives CASSLHRGSTYEQYF.

This chain connects TRBV30 to TRBJ1-5; possible D gene TRBD1, 5 bases. The CDR3 covers 16 residues. Germline assignment: CDR1 GTSNPN and CDR2 SVGIG (reference sequence). V was cut by 3 bases and J by 2 bases, with 17 bases left in between. CDR3 in amino acids: CAWSEKQGWRNQPQHF. The CDR3 DNA is TGTGCCTGGAGCGAGAAGCAGGGTTGGCGCAATCAGCCCCAGCATTTT. Variable domain in full (rest from reference TRBV30 and TRBJ1-5): SQTIHQWPATLVQPVGSPLSLECTVEGTSNPNLYWYRQAAGRGLQLLFYSVGIGQISSEVPQNLSASRPQDRQFILSSKKLLLSDSGFYLCAWSEKQGWRNQPQHFGDGTRLSIL.

This clone was seen a handful of times. This chain's CDR3 is CASSLDRTGEQYF. CDR3 nucleotide sequence: TGTGCCAGCAGCTTGGACAGGACAGGCGAGCAGTACTTC. This sequence joins TRBV11-1 and TRBJ2-7; 7 positions agree with TRBD1. The CDR3 spans 13 residues. In germline, CDR1 is SGHAT, CDR2 FQDESV (reference sequence). V was clipped by 3 bases and J by 6 bases; unmatched bases: 5.

The chain joins TRBV6-5 to TRBJ1-2, with unresolved D. Trimming removed 10 bases from V and 7 bases from J, with 13 bases in between. The CDR3 length is 11 residues. The V gene's germline CDR1 is MNHEY and CDR2 SVGAGI. CDR3 protein: CATDDWSGYTF. CDR3 nucleotide sequence: TGTGCCACCGATGACTGGAGTGGCTACACCTTC.

The J gene is TRBJ2-6, the V gene TRBV19; 10 bases are shared with TRBD1. Germline V gene sequence: CDR1 LNHDA, CDR2 SQIVND (reference sequence). The CDR3 contains 17 residues. Trimming removed 3 bases from V and 3 bases from J; junction bases left unmatched: 5. CDR3 bases: TGTGCCAGTAGTATGGGGACAGGGGTAGGTGGGGCCAACGTCCTGACTTTC. Its translation is CASSMGTGVGGANVLTF.

The chain recombines TRBV2 with TRBJ2-7; 11 bases match TRBD2. Germline trimming cut 2 bases from V and 2 bases from J; bases unmatched to any gene: 2. The germline gives CDR1 SNHLY, CDR2 FYNNEI. The CDR3 sequence is 15 residues long. Here the CDR3 reads CASSEIAGGPYEQYF. The CDR3 DNA reads as TGTGCCAGCAGTGAAATAGCGGGAGGGCCCTACGAGCAGTACTTC.

The genes are TRBV9 and TRBJ2-7, with TRBD2 as a possible D gene (5 bases). The CDR3 spans 15 residues. V dropped 3 bases and J dropped 0 bases, with 13 bases sitting between them. The germline CDR1 and CDR2 sequences are SGDLS and YYNGEE. This CDR3 reads CASSDGERGSYEQYF. The CDR3 DNA is TGTGCCAGCAGCGATGGGGAGCGCGGCTCCTACGAGCAGTACTTC.

CDR3 bases: TGTGCCAGTAACCCCCGTCAGGGAACAGGGGGCTATCAAGATCCTGAAGCTTTCTTT. Its protein is CASNPRQGTGGYQDPEAFF. J is TRBJ1-1 and V is TRBV19, with 9 bases that match TRBD1. The CDR3 is made up of 19 amino acids. CDR1 LNHDA and CDR2 SQIVND come from the germline V gene (reference sequence). The J segment lost 6 bases and the V segment lost 7 bases, leaving 24 bases of the junction unmatched.

The chain joins TRBV7-9 to TRBJ1-5; maybe TRBD1 (6 bases). This CDR3 comprises 15 residues. V was clipped by 6 bases and J by 6 bases, with 18 bases between them. The V gene's germline CDR1 is SEHNR and CDR2 FQNEAQ (reference sequence). The CDR3 DNA follows: TGTGCCAGCAGTCGGACGGGGGGAGGGGGTCAGCCCCAGCATTTT. This translates into CASSRTGGGGQPQHF. The variable domain in full, completed from reference TRBV7-9 and TRBJ1-5, reads DTGVSQNPRHKITKRGQNVTFRCDPISEHNRLYWYRQTLGQGPEFLTYFQNEAQLEKSRLLSDRFSAERPKGSFSTLEIQRTEQGDSAMYLCASSRTGGGGQPQHFGDGTRLSIL.

The table lists this clone with a count of one. The chain has TRBV19 and TRBJ1-6; D unresolved. Germline V CDR1 and CDR2: LNHDA, SQIVND (reference sequence). CDR3 size: 13 residues. V dropped 6 bases and J dropped 13 bases, with 16 bases sitting between them. The CDR3 bases are TGTGCCAGTAGCGAGCCCCTTCTTTCCCCCCTCCACTTT. Translated: CASSEPLLSPLHF.

This chain links TRBV5-6 with TRBJ2-7; 10 nucleotides agree with TRBD2. V lost 1 base and J lost 2; bases outside the gene matches: 6. Germline loops: CDR1 SGHDT, CDR2 YYEEEE. This CDR3 has 16 residues. The CDR3: CASSLSPSGGTYEQYF. CDR3 coding DNA: TGTGCCAGCAGCTTGTCGCCTAGCGGGGGAACCTACGAGCAGTACTTC.

Notes on this clone: Other DNA sequences from this sample encode an identical CDR3 as well. The V gene is TRBV19, the J gene TRBJ1-2, with D possibly TRBD1 on 5 matching bases. The CDR3 runs 13 residues. CDR1 and CDR2 (germline): LNHDA, SQIVND (reference sequence). V gave up 3 bases and J gave up 2 bases, with 7 bases separating them. CDR3 coding DNA: TGTGCCAGTAGTATCCAGGGCAACTATGGCTACACCTTC. Translation: CASSIQGNYGYTF.

As regards this clone: Germline and junction disagree at one end, which may indicate a read error. This chain uses TRBV7-9 with TRBJ1-2; 7 nucleotides match TRBD1. The CDR3 spans 16 residues. Germline-derived CDR1 and CDR2 are SEHNR and FQNEAQ (reference sequence). The CDR3 is CSSSLGGVRGAYGYTF. The CDR3 coding sequence is TGTTCCAGCAGCTTAGGAGGGGTCAGGGGGGCCTATGGCTACACCTTC.

The V gene is TRBV30, the J gene TRBJ2-1; 10 positions agree with TRBD2. Germline loops: CDR1 GTSNPN, CDR2 SVGIG (reference sequence). With 5 bases clipped from V and 7 bases from J, the junction kept 11 bases outside the gene matches. The CDR3 totals 15 residues. The CDR3: CAWQTSGWSGNEQFF. CDR3 DNA sequence: TGTGCCTGGCAGACTAGCGGGTGGTCTGGGAATGAGCAGTTCTTC.

The genes are TRBV9 and TRBJ2-1, with TRBD2 matching over 10 bases. With 0 bases clipped from V and 9 bases from J, the junction kept 6 bases outside the gene matches. CDR3 length equals 15 residues. The germline CDR1 and CDR2 sequences are SGDLS and YYNGEE. The CDR3 loop reads CASSVAASGRSEQFF. CDR3 nucleotides: TGTGCCAGCAGCGTAGCGGCTAGCGGGAGATCTGAGCAGTTCTTC.

This clone was counted only a few times. This sequence joins TRBV4-2 and TRBJ1-2, with D unclear. Germline V lookup: CDR1 LGHNA, CDR2 YNFKEQ. Trimming cost V 2 bases and J 6 bases, with 10 bases left between them. The CDR3 spans 13 residues. The CDR3 sequence: CASSQLQKNGYTF. DNA of the CDR3: TGTGCCAGCAGCCAATTACAGAAGAATGGCTACACCTTC.

This clone was detected only once. The rearrangement uses TRBV4-1 and TRBJ1-2; D gene uncertain. Germline V CDR1 and CDR2: MGHRA, YSYEKL. V dropped 0 bases and J dropped 4 bases, with 9 bases sitting between them. This CDR3 comprises 14 residues. The CDR3 nucleotides read TGCGCCAGCAGCCAAGACCAGTTTTCCTATGGCTACACCTTC. It yields the protein CASSQDQFSYGYTF.

As DNA, the CDR3 is TGTGCCAGCAGCTTTGGGGGGGTAAGCTCTGGGGCCAACGTCCTGACTTTC. Its protein is CASSFGGVSSGANVLTF. The chain carries TRBV5-4 and TRBJ2-6, with 7 bases matching TRBD2. The J segment lost 0 bases and the V segment lost 2 bases, leaving 5 bases of the junction unmatched. CDR1 and CDR2 (germline): SGHNT, YYREEE (reference sequence). This CDR3 has 17 residues.

This clone appeared a single time. V is TRBV30 and J is TRBJ2-7; TRBD1 matches at 8 bases. Per germline, CDR1 GTSNPN and CDR2 SVGIG (reference sequence). This CDR3 contains 13 residues. V gave up 7 bases and J gave up 3 bases; unmatched junction bases: 8. The CDR3 is CASAGQERYEQYF. The CDR3 DNA reads as TGTGCCTCCGCGGGACAGGAGCGCTACGAGCAGTACTTC.

V usage is TRBV7-9 and J usage is TRBJ2-7; 9 bases are shared with TRBD2. From germline, CDR1 is SEHNR and CDR2 FQNEAQ (reference sequence). V lost 5 bases and J lost 5; bases outside the gene matches: 7. The CDR3 has 14 residues. The CDR3 DNA reads as TGTGCCAGCAGCAAAAGCGGGAGGCACGACGAGCAGTACTTC. Protein sequence: CASSKSGRHDEQYF.

The chain has TRBV7-9 and TRBJ2-3, with TRBD2 identical over 9 bases. CDR3 size: 15 residues. V dropped 6 bases and J dropped 3; count of bases not matched to a gene: 7. Germline CDR1 reads SEHNR; CDR2 reads FQNEAQ (reference sequence). CDR3 loop: CASRWAGGPTDTQYF. The DNA of the CDR3 is TGTGCCAGCAGATGGGCGGGAGGGCCTACAGATACGCAGTATTTT.

This clone was seen a handful of times. This sequence joins TRBV2 and TRBJ2-7; perhaps TRBD2 as D (5 bases). The CDR3 loop spans 18 amino acids. Germline lookup yields CDR1 SNHLY and CDR2 FYNNEI. V was clipped by 6 bases and J by 1 base, with 25 bases between them. The CDR3, as DNA: TGTGCCAGCAGCAGAACCTGGGGAGTTGAGGGAATTTCCTACGAGCAGTACTTC. Translation gives CASSRTWGVEGISYEQYF.

The chain joins TRBV14 to TRBJ2-5; D is unresolved. In germline, CDR1 is SGHDN, CDR2 FVKESK. Between the trimmed V and J ends, which lost 3 bases and 2 bases, there was a span of 4 bases. The CDR3 loop spans 12 amino acids. The CDR3 loop is CASSHVQETQYF. The DNA for the CDR3 is TGTGCCAGCAGCCACGTTCAAGAGACCCAGTACTTC.

The V and J genes are TRBV30 and TRBJ2-3; TRBD2 matches at 7 bases. V dropped 2 bases and J dropped 6; count of bases not matched to a gene: 8. The CDR3 has 14 amino acids. CDR1 is GTSNPN, CDR2 SVGIG, per germline (reference sequence). CDR3 DNA sequence: TGTGCCTGGAGTTGGGGCGGGAGTTCCGATACGCAGTATTTT. Translation gives CAWSWGGSSDTQYF.

This chain links TRBV10-3 with TRBJ1-1; 9 bases are shared with TRBD1. Germline V gene data show CDR1 as ENHRY and CDR2 as SYGVKD. The junction had 11 bases not matched to a gene; V was cut back by 4 bases and J by 2 bases. CDR3 length equals 17 residues. The CDR3 loop is CAISGSGTGILNTEAFF. The CDR3 coding sequence is TGTGCCATCAGTGGTTCCGGGACAGGGATCCTCAACACTGAAGCTTTCTTT.

The chain links TRBV6-6 to TRBJ2-1; 11 bases agree with TRBD2. Germline CDR1 and CDR2: MNHNY and SVGAGI (reference sequence). There are 16 residues in the CDR3. Trimming at V came to 2 bases and at J to 4 bases, leaving 4 bases not matched to a gene. The CDR3 bases are TGTGCCAGCAGTTACCCGAGACTAGCGGGATACAATGAGCAGTTCTTC. As protein: CASSYPRLAGYNEQFF.

The chain carries TRBV9 and TRBJ1-4, with D unclear. V dropped 0 bases and J dropped 8 bases, with 14 bases sitting between them. The germline V gene encodes CDR1 SGDLS and CDR2 YYNGEE. The length of the CDR3 is 15 residues. CDR3 in amino acids: CASSVEQHSEEKLFF. DNA for the CDR3: TGTGCCAGCAGCGTAGAACAGCATAGCGAGGAAAAACTGTTTTTT.

This chain joins TRBV6-5 and TRBJ1-2; tentative D call: TRBD1 (6 bases). From germline, CDR1 is MNHEY and CDR2 SVGAGI. The CDR3 has 14 amino acids. With 8 bases removed from V and 1 base from J, the gap between germline ends came to 14 bases. CDR3 amino acids: CASSQGRGNYGYTF. For the CDR3, the DNA is TGTGCCAGCTCCCAGGGGAGGGGTAACTATGGCTACACCTTC.

This clone was detected a few times. The V call is TRBV29-1, the J call TRBJ2-3; D unclear. Germline CDR1 SQVTM, CDR2 ANQGSEA. V was cut by 5 bases and J by 1 base, with 10 bases left in between. The CDR3 extends over 13 amino acids. As DNA, the CDR3 is TGCAGCGTTTCCCACCGAGGCACAGATACGCAGTATTTT. This encodes CSVSHRGTDTQYF.

V gene TRBV5-1 combines with J gene TRBJ2-3; D call uncertain. V was cut by 0 bases and J by 2 bases, with 4 bases left in between. Germline-derived CDR1 and CDR2 are SGHRS and YFSETQ. This CDR3 spans 13 amino acids. The CDR3 protein is CASSLDNTDTQYF. DNA of the CDR3: TGCGCCAGCAGCTTGGACAACACAGATACGCAGTATTTT. Variable domain in full (rest from reference TRBV5-1 and TRBJ2-3): KAGVTQTPRYLIKTRGQQVTLSCSPISGHRSVSWYQQTPGQGLQFLFEYFSETQRNKGNFPGRFSGRQFSNSRSEMNVSTLELGDSALYLCASSLDNTDTQYFGPGTRLTVL.

Concerning this clone: The sample has other DNA sequences that encode this CDR3 too. The CDR3 reads CAWSVGGSGNTIYF. As DNA, the CDR3 is TGTGCCTGGAGTGTAGGAGGCTCTGGAAACACCATATATTTT. The V call is TRBV30, the J call TRBJ1-3; unclear D gene. The CDR3 loop spans 14 amino acids. Germline CDR1 and CDR2: GTSNPN and SVGIG (reference sequence). Between the trimmed V and J ends, which lost 0 bases and 0 bases, there was a span of 6 bases. Supplemented by reference TRBV30 and TRBJ1-3, the full variable domain reads SQTIHQWPATLVQPVGSPLSLECTVEGTSNPNLYWYRQAAGRGLQLLFYSVGIGQISSEVPQNLSASRPQDRQFILSSKKLLLSDSGFYLCAWSVGGSGNTIYFGEGSWLTVV.